The entry below gives a single TCR beta chain sequence along with its context. These data are taken from a study of blood T cell repertoires in COVID-19. The overall study: Both acute and convalescent COVID-19 samples were obtained from the United States, Italy and Spain.

Original handling: The authors estimated nucleated cell counts from reference gene primer amplification. Repertoires were generated with immunoSEQ multiplex PCR, while TCRdb's copy carries only in-frame clones and drops some. Clone size and the V and J calls come from that table; the DNA yielded D and trimming. The sample has more than 110,000 clones, more than 75% seen once. CDR1 SGHVS and CDR2 FNYEAQ come from the germline V gene. This CDR3 is 14 amino acids long. Trimming removed 2 bases from V and 3 bases from J, with 10 bases in between. The sequence came from a human donor in a cohort sampled during active COVID-19. The sequenced sample consisted of peripheral blood. The chain joins TRBV7-6 to TRBJ1-1; perhaps TRBD1 as D (6 bases). The CDR3 sequence is CASSLRGGDTEAFF. CDR3 bases: TGTGCCAGCAGCTTAAGAGGGGGGGACACTGAAGCTTTCTTT.